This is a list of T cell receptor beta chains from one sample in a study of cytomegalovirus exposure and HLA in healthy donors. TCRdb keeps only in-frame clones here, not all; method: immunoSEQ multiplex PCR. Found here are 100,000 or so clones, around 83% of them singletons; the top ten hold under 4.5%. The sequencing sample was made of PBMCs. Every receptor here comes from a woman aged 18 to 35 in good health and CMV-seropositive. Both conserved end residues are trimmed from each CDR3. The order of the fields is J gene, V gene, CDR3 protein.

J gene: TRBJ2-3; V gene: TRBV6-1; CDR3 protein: ASSEATGQGLY
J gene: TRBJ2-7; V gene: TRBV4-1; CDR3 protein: ASSQLFGFSLYEQY
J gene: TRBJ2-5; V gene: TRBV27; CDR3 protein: ASRKGTGVETQY
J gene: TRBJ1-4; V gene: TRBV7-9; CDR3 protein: ASSLDRTGGREKLF
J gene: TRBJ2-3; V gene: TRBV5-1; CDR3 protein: ASSLGMGLAEPDTQY
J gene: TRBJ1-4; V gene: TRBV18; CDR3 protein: ASSPPMGGTGEKLF
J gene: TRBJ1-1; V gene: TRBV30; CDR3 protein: AWSGQASTEAF
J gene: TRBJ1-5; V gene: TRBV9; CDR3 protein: ASSVGPNSNQPQH
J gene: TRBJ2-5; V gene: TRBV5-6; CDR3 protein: ASSLVGPTETQY
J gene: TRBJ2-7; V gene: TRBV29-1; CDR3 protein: SAKLAGVSYEQY
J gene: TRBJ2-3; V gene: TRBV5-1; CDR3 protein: ASSLGTGTGTDTQY
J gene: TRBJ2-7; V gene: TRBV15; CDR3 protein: ATSSDLRSRGY
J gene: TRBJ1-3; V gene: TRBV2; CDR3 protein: ASSGAARNTIY
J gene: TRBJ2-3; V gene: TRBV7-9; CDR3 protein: ASSYRQGTDTQY
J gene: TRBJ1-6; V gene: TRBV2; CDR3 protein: ASSDVAPLH
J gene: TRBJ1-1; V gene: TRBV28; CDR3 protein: ASTPFRGGGTEAF
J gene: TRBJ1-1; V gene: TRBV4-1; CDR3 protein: ASSPRGQGSLNTEAF
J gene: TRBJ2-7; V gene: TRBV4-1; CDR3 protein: ASSQVTSSYEQY
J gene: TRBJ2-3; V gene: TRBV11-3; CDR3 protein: ASRGLAEGTTDTQY
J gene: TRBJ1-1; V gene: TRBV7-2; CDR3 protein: ASSEGQVWTEAF
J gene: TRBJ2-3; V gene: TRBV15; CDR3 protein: ATSRGARTHPGGSQY
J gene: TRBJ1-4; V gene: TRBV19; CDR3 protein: ASSRGRQDRVSGLF
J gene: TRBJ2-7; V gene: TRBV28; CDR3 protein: ASSLNLKRGGPGQY
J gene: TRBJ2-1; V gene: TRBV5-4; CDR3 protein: ASSPRDRADNEQF
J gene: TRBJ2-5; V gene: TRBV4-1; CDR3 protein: ASSQDLGQGQTQY
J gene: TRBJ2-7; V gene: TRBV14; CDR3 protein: ASSHSLIGGLDDEQY
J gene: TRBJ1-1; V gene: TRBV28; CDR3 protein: ASLREGRGSTEAF
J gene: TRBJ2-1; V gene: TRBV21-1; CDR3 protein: ASSRTSGDYNEQF
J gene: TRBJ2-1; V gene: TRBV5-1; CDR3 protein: ASSYGREYNEQF
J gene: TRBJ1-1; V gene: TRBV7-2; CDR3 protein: ASSLSGGQEAF
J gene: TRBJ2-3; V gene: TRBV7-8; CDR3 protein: ASSFPTGAADTQY
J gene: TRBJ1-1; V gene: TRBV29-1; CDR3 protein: SVVGHLGAF
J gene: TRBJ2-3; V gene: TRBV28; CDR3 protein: ASSPTSGGTDTQY
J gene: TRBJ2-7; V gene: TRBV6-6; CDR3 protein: ASSYPGTVYEQY
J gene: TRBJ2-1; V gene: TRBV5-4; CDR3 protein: ASSFGTEGQF
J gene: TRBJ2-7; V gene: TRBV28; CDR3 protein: ASRFLQGYSYEQY
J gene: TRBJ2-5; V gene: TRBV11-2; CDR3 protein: ASSLQVVQETQY
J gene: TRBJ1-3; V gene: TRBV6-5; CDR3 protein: ASSPGQGNTIY
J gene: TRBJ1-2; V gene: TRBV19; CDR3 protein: ASSKDRNYGYT
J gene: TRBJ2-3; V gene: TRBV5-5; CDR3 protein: ASSLLDPAEGRPDTQY
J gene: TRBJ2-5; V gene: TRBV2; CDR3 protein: ASRIATETQY
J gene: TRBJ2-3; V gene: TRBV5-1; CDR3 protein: ASSYGGVGSDTQY
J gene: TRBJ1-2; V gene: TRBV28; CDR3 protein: ASMGGGYT
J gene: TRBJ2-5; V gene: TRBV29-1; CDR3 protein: SVDGAGGLQETQY
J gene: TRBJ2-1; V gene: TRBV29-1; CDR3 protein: SVETVAGGTILFNEQF
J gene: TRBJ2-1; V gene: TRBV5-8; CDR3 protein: ASSLGLVSYNEQF
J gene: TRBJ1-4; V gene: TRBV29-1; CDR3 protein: SVEDLGAGEKLF